The clone carrying this TCR beta chain was found a few times. What it binds is not known. Arm-PCR with iRepertoire HTBI primers amplified the CDR3 regions for these TCR beta libraries. MiXCR, run by TCRdb on the multiplex PCR reads, gives a single entry per CDR3 protein. The table records 500,000 to 700,000 distinct CDR3 sequences, approximately 29% of them present only once. The data were obtained in a study of regulatory T cells in long-lasting Graves disease. Study-level background: More than 5 years of antithyroid drugs with positive TSH receptor antibodies defined persistent Graves' disease.

Documented time point: persistent/refractory GD, antithyroid drugs over 5 years with positive TRAb. The TCR library was prepared using RNA isolated from PBMCs. Regarding the study as a whole: Public clonotype sharing was higher in persistent than newly diagnosed patients. Newly diagnosed Graves' patients had higher TCR diversity than persistent ones. Persistent disease exhibited a predilection for TRBV28, TRBJ1-2 and TRBJ2-5.

Trimming took off 0 bases at V and 2 bases at J, with 7 bases between the two ends. There are 13 residues in the CDR3. Germline lookup yields CDR1 SQVTM and CDR2 ANQGSEA. The genes are TRBV29-1 and TRBJ1-2; D uncertain. The material was peripheral blood mononuclear cells (PBMCs), obtained when the disease was refractory, from a patient treated with antithyroid drugs. The sequence was collected from a female donor with Graves disease. The CDR3 reads CSVEDWQNYGYTF. In DNA, the CDR3 is TGCAGCGTTGAAGATTGGCAGAACTATGGCTACACCTTC.